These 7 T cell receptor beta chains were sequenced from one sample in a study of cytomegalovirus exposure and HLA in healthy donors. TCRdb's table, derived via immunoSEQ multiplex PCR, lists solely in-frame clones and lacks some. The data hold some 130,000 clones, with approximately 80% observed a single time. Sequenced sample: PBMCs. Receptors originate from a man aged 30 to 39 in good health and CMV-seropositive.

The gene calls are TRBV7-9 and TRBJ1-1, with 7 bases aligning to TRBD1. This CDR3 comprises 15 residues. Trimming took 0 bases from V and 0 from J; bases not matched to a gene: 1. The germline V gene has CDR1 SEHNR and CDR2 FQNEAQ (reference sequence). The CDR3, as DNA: TGTGCCAGCAGCTTAGCGCAGGGGGTGAACACTGAAGCTTTCTTT. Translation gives CASSLAQGVNTEAFF.

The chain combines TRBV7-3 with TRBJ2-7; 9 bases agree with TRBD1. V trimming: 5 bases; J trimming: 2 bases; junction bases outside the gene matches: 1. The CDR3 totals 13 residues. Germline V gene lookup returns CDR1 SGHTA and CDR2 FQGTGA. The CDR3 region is CASSRTGAYEQYF. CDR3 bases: TGTGCCAGCAGCCGGACAGGGGCCTACGAGCAGTACTTC.

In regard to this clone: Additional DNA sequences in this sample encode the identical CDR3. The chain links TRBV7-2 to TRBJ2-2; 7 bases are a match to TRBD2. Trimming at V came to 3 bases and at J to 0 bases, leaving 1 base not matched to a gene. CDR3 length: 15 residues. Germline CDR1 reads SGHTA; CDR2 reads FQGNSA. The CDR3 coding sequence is TGTGCCAGCAGCTTGGGAGGGGCGAACACCGGGGAGCTGTTTTTT. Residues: CASSLGGANTGELFF.

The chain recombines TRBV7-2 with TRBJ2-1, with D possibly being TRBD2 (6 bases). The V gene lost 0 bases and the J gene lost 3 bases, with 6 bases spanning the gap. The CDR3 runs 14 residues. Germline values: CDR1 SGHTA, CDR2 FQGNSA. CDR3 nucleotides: TGTGCCAGCAGCTTAGCGGGAGGCTACAATGAGCAGTTCTTC. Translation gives CASSLAGGYNEQFF.

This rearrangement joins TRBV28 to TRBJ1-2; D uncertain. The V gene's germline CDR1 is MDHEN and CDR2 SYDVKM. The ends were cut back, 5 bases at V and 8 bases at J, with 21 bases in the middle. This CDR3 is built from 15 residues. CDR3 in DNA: TGTGCCAGCAGTCCCAGCGGAGGGAAGGGTGACGGCTACACCTTC. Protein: CASSPSGGKGDGYTF.

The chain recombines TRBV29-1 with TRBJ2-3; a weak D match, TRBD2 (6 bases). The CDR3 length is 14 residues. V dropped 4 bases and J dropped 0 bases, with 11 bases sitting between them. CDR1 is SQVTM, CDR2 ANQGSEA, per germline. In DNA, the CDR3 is TGCAGCGTTGTCTCCCGGGGGAGCACAGATACGCAGTATTTT. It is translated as CSVVSRGSTDTQYF.

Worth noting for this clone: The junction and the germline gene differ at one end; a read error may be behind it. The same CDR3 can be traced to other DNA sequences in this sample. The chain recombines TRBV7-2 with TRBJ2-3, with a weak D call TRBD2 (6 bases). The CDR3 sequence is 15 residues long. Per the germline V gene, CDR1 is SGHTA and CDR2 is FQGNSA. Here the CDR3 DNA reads TGTGCCAGCAGCTTAGGACGGGGAGGCACTGATACGCAGTATTTT. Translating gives CASSLGRGGTDTQYF.